This T cell receptor (beta chain) was recovered during a study of T cell clonotyping in hematopoietic cell transplantation. Data came from immunoSEQ multiplex PCR; TCRdb stores just in-frame clones and leaves some out. This table has 6,500 or so clones, approximately 97% appearing once. J lost 0 bases, V lost 1 base, and 5 bases had no gene match. The CDR3 extends over 17 amino acids. Germline V gene data show CDR1 as LNHDA and CDR2 as SQIVND (reference sequence). Time point here: recipient sample about 28 days before transplant, after cytoreduction. The receptor comes from a man in his 70s with acute myeloid leukemia. Some clones in this sample may be carry-over from other donors' samples. Sequencing used peripheral blood mononuclear cells, obtained before stem cell transplant. The chain recombines TRBV19 with TRBJ2-7; 11 bases match TRBD2. The CDR3 region is CASSIGLAGGISYEQYF. The CDR3 bases are TGTGCCAGTAGTATAGGCCTAGCGGGAGGAATCTCCTACGAGCAGTACTTC.